Listed below are T cell receptor beta chains from one sample, sequenced in a study of T cell responses to AZD1222 COVID-19 vaccine. Clones were sequenced by immunoSEQ multiplex PCR, and TCRdb holds only the in-frame ones, with some missing. The table lists some 90,000 clones, about 88% of them singletons. Sequenced here: peripheral blood, sampled on day 0 of AZD1222 vaccination. Receptors originate from an adult in good health. CDR3s leave out the opening cysteine and the closing phenylalanine or tryptophan. Fields, in order: V gene, J gene, D gene, CDR3 protein. A D gene is named only where the DNA matches it firmly.

v_gene: TRBV10-3; j_gene: TRBJ2-3; d_gene: TRBD2; CDR3aa: AISESVASGAITDTQY
v_gene: TRBV6-5; j_gene: TRBJ2-4; d_gene: TRBD2; CDR3aa: ASSPGTSRKNIQY
v_gene: TRBV19; j_gene: TRBJ2-2; d_gene: NA; CDR3aa: ASSIRGRWNTGELF
v_gene: TRBV7-9; j_gene: TRBJ1-4; d_gene: NA; CDR3aa: ASSPSLPNEKLF
v_gene: TRBV7-9; j_gene: TRBJ2-3; d_gene: NA; CDR3aa: ASSLGLAGFVADTQY
v_gene: TRBV11-3; j_gene: TRBJ1-6; d_gene: NA; CDR3aa: ASSLEFNSPLH
v_gene: TRBV10-3; j_gene: TRBJ2-6; d_gene: NA; CDR3aa: AISDWGSGANVLT
v_gene: TRBV7-8; j_gene: TRBJ2-7; d_gene: TRBD1; CDR3aa: ASSSPGQSLFEQY
v_gene: TRBV27; j_gene: TRBJ1-5; d_gene: NA; CDR3aa: ASRSTGTNQPQH
v_gene: TRBV4-1; j_gene: TRBJ1-1; d_gene: NA; CDR3aa: ASRTNRAGIGTEAF
v_gene: TRBV6-5; j_gene: TRBJ1-4; d_gene: TRBD1; CDR3aa: ASAREGQPNEKLF
v_gene: TRBV6-5; j_gene: TRBJ1-5; d_gene: NA; CDR3aa: ASSPRGGNQPQH
v_gene: TRBV6-5; j_gene: TRBJ1-3; d_gene: NA; CDR3aa: ASRRDGISGNTIY
v_gene: TRBV12-3/TRBV12-4; j_gene: TRBJ2-7; d_gene: NA; CDR3aa: ASSLFAPNEQY
v_gene: TRBV20-1; j_gene: TRBJ1-6; d_gene: NA; CDR3aa: SASRNSYNSPLH
v_gene: TRBV10-1; j_gene: TRBJ2-1; d_gene: TRBD1; CDR3aa: ASSELQGDNEQF
v_gene: TRBV19; j_gene: TRBJ2-7; d_gene: TRBD1; CDR3aa: ASSISSTGPYEQY
v_gene: TRBV5-5; j_gene: TRBJ2-7; d_gene: NA; CDR3aa: ASSLVQGGYEQY
v_gene: TRBV19; j_gene: TRBJ2-3; d_gene: TRBD2; CDR3aa: ASSIGAGLAASDTQY
v_gene: TRBV6-2/TRBV6-3; j_gene: TRBJ1-4; d_gene: NA; CDR3aa: ASSYFGGVGDEKLF
v_gene: TRBV7-3; j_gene: TRBJ2-2; d_gene: TRBD1; CDR3aa: ASSLGQGTTGELF
v_gene: TRBV5-6; j_gene: TRBJ2-1; d_gene: TRBD1; CDR3aa: ASSILDRGIYNEQF
v_gene: TRBV14; j_gene: TRBJ2-7; d_gene: TRBD1; CDR3aa: ASSPLGTGSYEQY
v_gene: TRBV7-9; j_gene: TRBJ1-2; d_gene: NA; CDR3aa: ASSFRPNYGYT
v_gene: TRBV30; j_gene: TRBJ2-7; d_gene: NA; CDR3aa: AWSVKTVYEQY
v_gene: TRBV5-1; j_gene: TRBJ2-2; d_gene: TRBD1; CDR3aa: ASSGDRTNTGELF
v_gene: TRBV5-1; j_gene: TRBJ2-1; d_gene: TRBD2; CDR3aa: ASSPVGLRGGDNEQF
v_gene: TRBV6-5; j_gene: TRBJ1-1; d_gene: NA; CDR3aa: ASSLGVFEAF
v_gene: TRBV9; j_gene: TRBJ2-5; d_gene: NA; CDR3aa: ASSVLGGETQY
v_gene: TRBV19; j_gene: TRBJ1-5; d_gene: NA; CDR3aa: ASSIRQGYQPQH
v_gene: TRBV5-1; j_gene: TRBJ2-2; d_gene: NA; CDR3aa: ASSLDGRDTGELF
v_gene: TRBV29-1; j_gene: TRBJ2-2; d_gene: NA; CDR3aa: SAGTSQLNTGELF
v_gene: TRBV30; j_gene: TRBJ1-4; d_gene: NA; CDR3aa: AWSGMVEKLF
v_gene: TRBV6-5; j_gene: TRBJ1-4; d_gene: NA; CDR3aa: ASSYGVGPTNEKLF
v_gene: TRBV6-5; j_gene: TRBJ2-7; d_gene: NA; CDR3aa: ATTLGTFYEQY
v_gene: TRBV7-9; j_gene: TRBJ1-6; d_gene: NA; CDR3aa: ASSGLGGGINSPLH
v_gene: TRBV7-2; j_gene: TRBJ2-7; d_gene: TRBD2; CDR3aa: ASSLAQGLAGREQY
v_gene: TRBV7-7; j_gene: TRBJ1-1; d_gene: NA; CDR3aa: ASSLGDGIMNTEAF
v_gene: TRBV12-3/TRBV12-4; j_gene: TRBJ2-7; d_gene: NA; CDR3aa: ASSSLVSEQY
v_gene: TRBV5-5; j_gene: TRBJ2-7; d_gene: TRBD1; CDR3aa: ASSPATGPYEQY
v_gene: TRBV9; j_gene: TRBJ2-1; d_gene: NA; CDR3aa: ASSVRISGFDRDEQF
v_gene: TRBV10-1; j_gene: TRBJ2-2; d_gene: TRBD1; CDR3aa: ASSGTGMGRELF
v_gene: TRBV28; j_gene: TRBJ2-2; d_gene: NA; CDR3aa: ASRRSAPGPGELF
v_gene: TRBV19; j_gene: TRBJ1-2; d_gene: NA; CDR3aa: ASSVLDTRNNYGYT
v_gene: TRBV5-1; j_gene: TRBJ1-6; d_gene: TRBD1; CDR3aa: ASSSGTANNSPLH
v_gene: TRBV29-1; j_gene: TRBJ1-2; d_gene: NA; CDR3aa: SVEDLDGYT
v_gene: TRBV5-6; j_gene: TRBJ2-2; d_gene: TRBD2; CDR3aa: ASSLPPGLAGVTGELF
v_gene: TRBV19; j_gene: TRBJ1-6; d_gene: NA; CDR3aa: ASSIVSGAPDSPLH
v_gene: TRBV5-1; j_gene: TRBJ1-1; d_gene: NA; CDR3aa: ASSLSAGGLNTEAF
v_gene: TRBV5-1; j_gene: TRBJ2-1; d_gene: NA; CDR3aa: ASSLGGVTPTYNEQF